The 5 T cell receptor beta chains given below trace back to one sample, sequenced in a study of blood T cell repertoires in COVID-19. The assay was immunoSEQ multiplex PCR, and TCRdb's table has in-frame clones only and misses some. The sample comprises about 180,000 clones, 75% to 90% of which are singletons, and over 6% rests with the top ten. The specimen sequenced was peripheral blood. These receptors all come from a woman between 65 and 79 years old with COVID-19, enrolled during active disease.

This chain joins TRBV6-1 and TRBJ2-5, with 9 bases that match TRBD1. V lost 7 bases to trimming and J lost 2 bases; unmatched junction nucleotides: 5. Germline V gene data show CDR1 as MNHNS and CDR2 as SASEGT. The CDR3 extends over 14 amino acids. In DNA form, the CDR3 reads TGTGCCAGCAAAGACAGGGGGGATCAAGAGACCCAGTACTTC. This codes for CASKDRGDQETQYF.

Only a few counts were recorded for this clone. V usage is TRBV11-2 and J usage is TRBJ1-1, with a possible D match to TRBD1 (5 bases). CDR1 is SGHAT and CDR2 is FQNNGV in the germline V gene. The CDR3 spans 14 residues. Between the trimmed V and J ends, which lost 5 bases and 4 bases, there was a span of 14 bases. The CDR3 DNA is TGTGCCAGCAGCCCTGGGTCCAGGGTCACTGAAGCTTTCTTT. Translating gives CASSPGSRVTEAFF.

The chain recombines TRBV5-6 with TRBJ2-1, with D maybe TRBD2 (6 bases). The CDR3 is 15 residues long. The germline gives CDR1 SGHDT, CDR2 YYEEEE. With 3 bases removed from V and 4 bases from J, the gap between germline ends came to 14 bases. The CDR3 region has the DNA TGTGCCAGCAGCTCCCGGGGACTCCCTTACAATGAGCAGTTCTTC. Translated, it gives CASSSRGLPYNEQFF.

This chain connects TRBV3-1 (or the pseudogene TRBV3-2) to TRBJ1-5; D is undetermined. V lost 4 bases and J 5 bases, leaving 9 bases between the germline ends. Germline V gene lookup returns CDR1 LGHDT and CDR2 YNNKEL (reference sequence). The CDR3 loop spans 13 amino acids. Here the CDR3 reads CASSLSRDQPQHF. The CDR3 DNA reads as TGTGCCAGCAGCCTCAGCCGGGATCAGCCCCAGCATTTT.

The V call is TRBV25-1, the J call TRBJ2-3; maybe TRBD1 (6 bases). The V end lost 8 bases, the J end lost 4 bases, and 19 bases lay between the germline ends. The CDR3 runs to 15 residues. The germline gives CDR1 MGHDK, CDR2 SYGVNS. The chain's CDR3 is CASAFGAGDADTQYF. CDR3 DNA: TGTGCCAGCGCATTCGGGGCAGGGGACGCAGATACGCAGTATTTT.